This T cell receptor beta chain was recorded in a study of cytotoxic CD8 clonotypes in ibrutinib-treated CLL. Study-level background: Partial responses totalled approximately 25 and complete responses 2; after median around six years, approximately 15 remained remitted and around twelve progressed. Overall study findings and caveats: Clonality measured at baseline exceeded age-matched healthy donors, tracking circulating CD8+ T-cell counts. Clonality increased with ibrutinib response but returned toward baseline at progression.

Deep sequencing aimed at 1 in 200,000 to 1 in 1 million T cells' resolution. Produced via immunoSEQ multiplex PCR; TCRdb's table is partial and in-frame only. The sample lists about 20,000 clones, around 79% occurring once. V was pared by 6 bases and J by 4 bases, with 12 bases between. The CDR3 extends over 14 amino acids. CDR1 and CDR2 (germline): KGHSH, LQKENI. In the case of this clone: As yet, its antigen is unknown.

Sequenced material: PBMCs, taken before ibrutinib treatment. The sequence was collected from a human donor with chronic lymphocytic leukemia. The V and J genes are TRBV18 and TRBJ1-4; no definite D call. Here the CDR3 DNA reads TGTGCCAGCTCCCCCCTGTCCGGTAATGAAAAACTGTTTTTT. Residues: CASSPLSGNEKLFF.